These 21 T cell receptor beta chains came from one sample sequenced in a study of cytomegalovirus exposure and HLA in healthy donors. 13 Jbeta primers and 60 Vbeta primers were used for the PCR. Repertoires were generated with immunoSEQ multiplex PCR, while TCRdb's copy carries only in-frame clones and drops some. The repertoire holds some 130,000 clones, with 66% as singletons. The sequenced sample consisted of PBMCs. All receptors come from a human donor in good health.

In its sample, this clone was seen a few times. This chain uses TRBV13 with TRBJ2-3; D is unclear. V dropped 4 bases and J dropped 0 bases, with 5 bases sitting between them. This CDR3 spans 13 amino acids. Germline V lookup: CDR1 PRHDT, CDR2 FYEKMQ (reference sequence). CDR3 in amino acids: CASSSTSTDTQYF. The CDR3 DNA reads TGTGCCAGCAGCTCTACTAGCACAGATACGCAGTATTTT.

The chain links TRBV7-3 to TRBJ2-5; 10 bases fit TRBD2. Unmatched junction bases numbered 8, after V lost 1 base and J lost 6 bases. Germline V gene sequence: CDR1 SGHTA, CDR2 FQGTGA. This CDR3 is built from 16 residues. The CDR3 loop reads CASSLSGAGGMKTQYF. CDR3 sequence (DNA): TGTGCCAGCAGCTTAAGCGGAGCGGGAGGGATGAAGACCCAGTACTTC.

The chain's CDR3 is CASSGTPRGTEAFF. The CDR3 DNA is TGTGCCAGCAGCGGGACACCCAGGGGCACTGAAGCTTTCTTT. V usage is TRBV28 and J usage is TRBJ1-1; D is perhaps TRBD1 (6 bases). The V end was cut by 6 bases, the J end by 4 bases, with 15 bases between. CDR3 size: 14 residues. Germline lookup yields CDR1 MDHEN and CDR2 SYDVKM.

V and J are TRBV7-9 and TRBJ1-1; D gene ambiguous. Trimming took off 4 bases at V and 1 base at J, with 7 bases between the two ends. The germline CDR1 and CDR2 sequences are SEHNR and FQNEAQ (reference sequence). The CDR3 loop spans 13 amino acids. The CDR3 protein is CASSSLGNTEAFF. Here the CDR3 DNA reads TGTGCCAGCAGCTCACTAGGGAACACTGAAGCTTTCTTT.

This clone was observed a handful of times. The CDR3: CASSLSRTTQYF. CDR3 in DNA: TGTGCCAGCAGTTTAAGTCGGACAACCCAGTACTTC. This chain uses TRBV28 with TRBJ2-5; a possible D gene is TRBD1 (5 bases). The CDR3 totals 12 residues. Germline V lookup: CDR1 MDHEN, CDR2 SYDVKM. V lost 2 bases to trimming and J lost 8 bases, with 9 bases between them.

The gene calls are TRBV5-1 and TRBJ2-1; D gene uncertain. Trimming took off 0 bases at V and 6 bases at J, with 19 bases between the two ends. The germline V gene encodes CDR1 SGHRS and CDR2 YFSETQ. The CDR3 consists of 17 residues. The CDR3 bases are TGCGCCAGCAGCTTGGGTACCGGGTCTGGAGTTAGCAATGAGCAGTTCTTC. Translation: CASSLGTGSGVSNEQFF.

The CDR3 here is CASTGGRGEKLFF. The CDR3 coding sequence is TGTGCCAGCACCGGCGGGAGGGGTGAAAAACTGTTTTTT. The genes are TRBV27 and TRBJ1-4, with D perhaps matching TRBD1 (5 bases). V lost 7 bases and J lost 7, with 13 bases in between. The length of the CDR3 is 13 residues. In germline, CDR1 is MNHEY, CDR2 SMNVEV (reference sequence).

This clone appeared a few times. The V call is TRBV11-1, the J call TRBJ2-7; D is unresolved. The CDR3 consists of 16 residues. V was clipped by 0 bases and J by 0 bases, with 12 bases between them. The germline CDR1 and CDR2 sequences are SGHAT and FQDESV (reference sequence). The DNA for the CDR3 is TGTGCCAGCAGCTTAGCTGGGTCCGGGTTCTCCTACGAGCAGTACTTC. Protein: CASSLAGSGFSYEQYF.

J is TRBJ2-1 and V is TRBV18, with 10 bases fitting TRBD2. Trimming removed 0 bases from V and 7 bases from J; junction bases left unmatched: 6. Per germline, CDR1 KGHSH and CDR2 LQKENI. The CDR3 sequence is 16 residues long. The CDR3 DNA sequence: TGTGCCAGCTCACCACCGGCGGCTAGCGGGAGTAATGAGCAGTTCTTC. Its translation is CASSPPAASGSNEQFF.

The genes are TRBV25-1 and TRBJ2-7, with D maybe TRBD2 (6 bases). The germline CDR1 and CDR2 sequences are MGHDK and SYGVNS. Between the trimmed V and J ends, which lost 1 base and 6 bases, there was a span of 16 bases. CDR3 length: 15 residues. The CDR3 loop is CASSEFGGPYSEQYF. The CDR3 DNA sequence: TGTGCCAGCAGTGAATTTGGAGGGCCTTATTCCGAGCAGTACTTC.

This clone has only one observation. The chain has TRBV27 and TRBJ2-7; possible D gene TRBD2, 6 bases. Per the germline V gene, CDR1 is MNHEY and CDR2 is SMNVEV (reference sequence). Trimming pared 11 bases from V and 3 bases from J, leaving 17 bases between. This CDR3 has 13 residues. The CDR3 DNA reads TGTGCCGAAGATCGGGGGAACTACTACGAGCAGTACTTC. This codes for CAEDRGNYYEQYF.

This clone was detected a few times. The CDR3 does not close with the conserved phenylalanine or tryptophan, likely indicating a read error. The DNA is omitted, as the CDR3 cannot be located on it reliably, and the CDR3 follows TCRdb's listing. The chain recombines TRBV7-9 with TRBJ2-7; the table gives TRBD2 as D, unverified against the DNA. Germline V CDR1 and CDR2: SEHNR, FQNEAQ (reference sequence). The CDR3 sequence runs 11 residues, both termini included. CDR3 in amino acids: CASSLGPGLAL.

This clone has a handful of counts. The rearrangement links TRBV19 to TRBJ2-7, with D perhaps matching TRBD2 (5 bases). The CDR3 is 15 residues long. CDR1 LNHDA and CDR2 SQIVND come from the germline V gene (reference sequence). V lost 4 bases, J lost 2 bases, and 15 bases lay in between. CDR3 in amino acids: CASSKGGGLPYEQYF. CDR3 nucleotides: TGTGCCAGTAGTAAGGGTGGCGGGCTTCCCTACGAGCAGTACTTC.

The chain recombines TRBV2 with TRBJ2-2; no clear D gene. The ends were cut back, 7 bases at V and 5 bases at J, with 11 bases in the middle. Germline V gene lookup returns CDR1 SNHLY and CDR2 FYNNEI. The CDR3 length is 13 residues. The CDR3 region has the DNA TGTGCCAGCATCCTGACGAGGACCGGGGAGCTGTTTTTT. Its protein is CASILTRTGELFF.

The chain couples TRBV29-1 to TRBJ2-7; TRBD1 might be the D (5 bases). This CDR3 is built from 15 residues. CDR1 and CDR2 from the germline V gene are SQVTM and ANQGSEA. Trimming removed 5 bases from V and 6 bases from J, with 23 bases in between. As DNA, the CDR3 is TGCAGCGTTCCAGTTTCGGCGGCAGGGCTTAGCGAGCAGTACTTC. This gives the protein CSVPVSAAGLSEQYF.

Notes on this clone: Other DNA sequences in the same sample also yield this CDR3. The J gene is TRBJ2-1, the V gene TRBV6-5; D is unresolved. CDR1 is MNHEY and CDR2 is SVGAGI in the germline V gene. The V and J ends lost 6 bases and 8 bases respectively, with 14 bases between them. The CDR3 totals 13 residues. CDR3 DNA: TGTGCCAGCAGGAGGCCCGATCGGGATGAGCAGTTCTTC. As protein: CASRRPDRDEQFF.

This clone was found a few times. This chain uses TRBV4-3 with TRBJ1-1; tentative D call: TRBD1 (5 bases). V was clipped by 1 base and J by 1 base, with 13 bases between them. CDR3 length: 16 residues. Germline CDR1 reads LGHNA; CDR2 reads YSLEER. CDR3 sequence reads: CASSQAWTPRNTEAFF. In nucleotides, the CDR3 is TGCGCCAGCAGCCAAGCCTGGACACCTAGGAACACTGAAGCTTTCTTT.

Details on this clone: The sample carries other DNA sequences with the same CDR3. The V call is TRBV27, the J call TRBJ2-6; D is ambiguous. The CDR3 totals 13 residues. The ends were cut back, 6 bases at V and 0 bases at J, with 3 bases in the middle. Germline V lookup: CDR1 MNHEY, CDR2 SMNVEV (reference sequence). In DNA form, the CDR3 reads TGTGCCAGCAGCAGCTCTGGGGCCAACGTCCTGACTTTC. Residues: CASSSSGANVLTF.

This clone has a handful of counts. The CDR3 here is CASSVDSSVSQPQHF. For the CDR3, the DNA is TGTGCCAGCAGTGTGGACAGCAGCGTTAGTCAGCCCCAGCATTTT. The V call is TRBV6-4, the J call TRBJ1-5; tentative D call: TRBD1 (6 bases). The CDR3 runs 15 residues. Germline assignment: CDR1 MRHNA and CDR2 SNTAGT. Trimming cost V 4 bases and J 6 bases, with 16 bases left between them.

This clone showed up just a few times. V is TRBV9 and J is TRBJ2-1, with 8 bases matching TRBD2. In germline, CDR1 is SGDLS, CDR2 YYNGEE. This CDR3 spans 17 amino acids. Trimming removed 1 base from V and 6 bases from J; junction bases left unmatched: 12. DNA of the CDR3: TGTGCCAGCAGCGTACGGGAGGGATGGTCTCCAAGCAATGAGCAGTTCTTC. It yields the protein CASSVREGWSPSNEQFF.

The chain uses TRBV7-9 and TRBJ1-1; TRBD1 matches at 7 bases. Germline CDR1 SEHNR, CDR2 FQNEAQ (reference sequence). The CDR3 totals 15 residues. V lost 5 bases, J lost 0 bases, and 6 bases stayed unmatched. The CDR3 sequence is CASSPTGLLNTEAFF. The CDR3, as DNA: TGTGCCAGCAGCCCGACAGGGCTATTGAACACTGAAGCTTTCTTT.